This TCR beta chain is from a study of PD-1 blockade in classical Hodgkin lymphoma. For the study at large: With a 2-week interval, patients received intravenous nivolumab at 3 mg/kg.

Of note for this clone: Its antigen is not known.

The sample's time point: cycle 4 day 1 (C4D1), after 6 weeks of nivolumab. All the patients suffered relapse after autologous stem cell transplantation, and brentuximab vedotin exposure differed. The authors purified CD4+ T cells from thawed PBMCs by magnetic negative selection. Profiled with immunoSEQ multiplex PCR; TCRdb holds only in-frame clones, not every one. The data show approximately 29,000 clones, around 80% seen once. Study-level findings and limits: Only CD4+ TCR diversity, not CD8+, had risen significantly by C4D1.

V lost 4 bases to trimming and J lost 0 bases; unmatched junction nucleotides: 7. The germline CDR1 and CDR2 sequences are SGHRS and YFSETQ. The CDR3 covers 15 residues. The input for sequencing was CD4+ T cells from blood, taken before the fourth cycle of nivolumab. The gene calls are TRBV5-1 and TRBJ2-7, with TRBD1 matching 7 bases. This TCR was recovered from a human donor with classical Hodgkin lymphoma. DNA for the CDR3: TGCGCCAGCAGCACAGGGGTCCCCAGCTCCTACGAGCAGTACTTC. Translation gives CASSTGVPSSYEQYF.